This T cell receptor (beta chain) was retrieved from a study of metastatic and nonmetastatic thyroid tumors. Study background: Across peripheral blood and tumor or nodule tissue samples taken from malignant and benign thyroid patients, the repertoires were compared with one another. Study results and limitations: Reported TCR beta diversity, measured in blood and tumor, was significantly higher for malignant thyroid tumors than for benign nodules.

No treatment had been given to any patient before thyroid surgery. This clone was found a few times. Its antigen remains unknown. CDR1 and CDR2 (germline): SNHLY, FYNNEI. V lost 4 bases, J lost 9 bases, and 6 bases stayed unmatched. The CDR3 has 13 amino acids. Through MiXCR, TCRdb re-clonotyped the PCR reads. The profile shows under 35,000 clones, roughly a fifth of them singletons. This chain links TRBV2 with TRBJ2-1, with TRBD2 matching over 7 bases. The sample comprised blood. The origin of this receptor is a female donor with papillary thyroid cancer or a benign thyroid nodule (not recorded which). Some clones in this sample may be carry-over from other donors' samples. The CDR3 sequence: CASSVVGRGEQFF. The CDR3 DNA follows: TGTGCCAGCAGTGTCGTAGGGAGGGGTGAGCAGTTCTTC.